Presented here are 20 T cell receptor beta chains from one specimen sequenced in a study of cytomegalovirus exposure and HLA in healthy donors. The PCR ran on 60 Vbeta and 13 Jbeta primers. The table came from immunoSEQ multiplex PCR; TCRdb's copy has only in-frame clones and leaves some out. The sample includes roughly 100,000 clones, about 9.4% seen only once; the top ten take approximately 6.1%. Sequenced sample: PBMCs. The receptors were gathered from a man aged 40-49 years in good health and CMV-seropositive.

The chain combines TRBV15 with TRBJ2-3; the match to TRBD2 covers 11 bases. The CDR3 sequence is 17 residues long. Germline CDR1 LNHNV, CDR2 YYDKDF (reference sequence). The J segment lost 6 bases and the V segment lost 1 base, leaving 9 bases of the junction unmatched. The CDR3 region has the DNA TGTGCCACCAGCAGAGTGGGGACTAGCGGATCATCTGATACGCAGTATTTT. Amino acid sequence: CATSRVGTSGSSDTQYF.

This chain joins TRBV16 and TRBJ2-1, with TRBD2 identical over 12 bases. The germline V gene encodes CDR1 KGHSY and CDR2 FQNENV. This CDR3 has 16 amino acids. The V segment lost 1 base and the J segment 6 bases; nucleotides outside the gene matches: 4. The CDR3 DNA reads TGTGCCAGCAGCCAATTCGAGACTAGCGGGAGCAATGAGCAGTTCTTC. This gives the protein CASSQFETSGSNEQFF.

The chain couples TRBV21-1 to TRBJ2-7; TRBD2 is taken as the D call from the table, unchecked against the DNA. TRBV21-1 is recorded as a pseudogene. This CDR3 is 15 amino acids long. CDR3 residues: CASSFRSPSSYEQYF. The CDR3 nucleotides are TGTGCCAGCAGCTTTCGGTCTCCGTCCTCCTACGAGCAGTACTTC.

The rearrangement uses TRBV2 and TRBJ2-7; 10 nucleotides align to TRBD2. CDR3 length: 15 amino acids. Germline CDR1 is SNHLY and CDR2 is FYNNEI. Trimming removed 2 bases from V and 4 bases from J; junction bases left unmatched: 5. Written as DNA, the CDR3 is TGTGCCAGCAGTGAAACAGCGGGAGGGAGATACGAGCAGTACTTC. This codes for CASSETAGGRYEQYF. Complete variable domain (other parts from reference TRBV2 and TRBJ2-7): EPEVTQTPSHQVTQMGQEVILRCVPISNHLYFYWYRQILGQKVEFLVSFYNNEISEKSEIFDDQFSVERPDGSNFTLKIRSTKLEDSAMYFCASSETAGGRYEQYFGPGTRLTVT.

The chain recombines TRBV6-1 with TRBJ2-7; 7 positions agree with TRBD1. Germline loops: CDR1 MNHNS, CDR2 SASEGT. The CDR3 runs to 13 residues. V was pared by 8 bases and J by 6 bases, with 10 bases of the junction left unmatched. This CDR3 is CASHKSTGLEQYF. The CDR3 nucleotides are TGTGCCAGCCATAAGTCGACAGGGCTCGAGCAGTACTTC.

The genes are TRBV4-1 and TRBJ2-5; 11 bases map to TRBD2. The DNA matches TRBJ2-7 better at its end, which makes the J call doubtful. The CDR3 has 16 amino acids. Germline-derived CDR1 and CDR2 are MGHRA and YSYEKL. CDR3 DNA sequence: TGCGCCAGCAGCCAAGACCGAACTAGCGGGAGCTACGAGCAGTACTTC. Protein product: CASSQDRTSGSYEQYF.

This clone was recorded a few times. Other DNA sequences of this sample code for an identical CDR3. The V call is TRBV20-1, the J call TRBJ2-3, with D uncertain. Trimming shortened V by 5 bases and J by 6 bases, and 9 bases separated the two germline ends. This CDR3 has 11 amino acids. Germline CDR1 reads DFQATT; CDR2 reads SNEGSKA (reference sequence). In nucleotides, the CDR3 is TGCAGTGCTCGCCCGAGGGATACGCAGTATTTT. Its translation is CSARPRDTQYF.

This clone came up a few times. Here the CDR3 reads CASSVGGGDQPQHF. The CDR3 nucleotides read TGTGCCAGCAGCGTAGGGGGAGGCGATCAGCCCCAGCATTTT. The rearrangement links TRBV9 to TRBJ1-5; D is ambiguous. Germline CDR1 and CDR2: SGDLS and YYNGEE. Trimming shortened V by 0 bases and J by 5 bases, and 9 bases separated the two germline ends. The CDR3 sequence is 14 residues long.

The rearrangement uses TRBV10-3 and TRBJ2-6, with a weak D call TRBD1 (7 bases). The germline CDR1 and CDR2 sequences are ENHRY and SYGVKD. CDR3 length: 24 amino acids. The V end lost 4 bases, the J end lost 0 bases, and 34 bases lay between the germline ends. The CDR3 DNA sequence: TGTGCCATCAGTGGCGGGGAAGAGGGGGCTTTTATTTGCGCCCCCATCTCTGGGGCCAACGTCCTGACTTTC. The encoded protein is CAISGGEEGAFICAPISGANVLTF.

This chain joins TRBV6-1 and TRBJ2-6, with a weak D call TRBD2 (5 bases). This CDR3 has 14 amino acids. V was clipped by 6 bases and J by 0 bases, with 6 bases between them. Germline CDR1 MNHNS, CDR2 SASEGT. CDR3 amino acids: CASSAGSGANVLTF. The CDR3 nucleotides read TGTGCCAGCAGCGCGGGCTCTGGGGCCAACGTCCTGACTTTC.

This clone has a handful of counts. The J gene is TRBJ1-1, the V gene TRBV10-3; D is uncertain. Trimming removed 0 bases from V and 2 bases from J, with 7 bases in between. This CDR3 is built from 14 residues. The germline V gene has CDR1 ENHRY and CDR2 SYGVKD. The CDR3 loop is CAISESTVNTEAFF. CDR3 coding DNA: TGTGCCATCAGTGAGTCCACGGTAAACACTGAAGCTTTCTTT.

V is TRBV28 and J is TRBJ2-5; 12 bases match TRBD2. J was trimmed by 6 bases and V by 9 bases; bases with no gene match: 8. Germline CDR1 and CDR2: MDHEN and SYDVKM. The CDR3 consists of 14 residues. DNA of the CDR3: TGTGCCAGTCTCCGACTAGCGGGAGAAAAGACCCAGTACTTC. Residues: CASLRLAGEKTQYF.

The chain carries TRBV19 and TRBJ2-1; 7 bases agree with TRBD2. V shed 3 bases and J 10 bases; nucleotides not matched to a gene: 18. The CDR3 consists of 17 residues. CDR1 and CDR2 from the germline V gene are LNHDA and SQIVND (reference sequence). In nucleotides, the CDR3 is TGTGCCAGTAGTATGGGGTTCGGGGAGGGCCCCTCGGGGGAGCAGTTCTTC. Its protein product is CASSMGFGEGPSGEQFF.

This clone was recorded a few times. The V gene is TRBV13, the J gene TRBJ2-3; 12 bases line up with TRBD2. This CDR3 comprises 16 residues. J was trimmed by 3 bases and V by 4 bases; bases with no gene match: 5. In germline, CDR1 is PRHDT, CDR2 FYEKMQ (reference sequence). CDR3 in DNA: TGTGCCAGCAGCTCTAGCGGGAGGGCGGGGACAGATACGCAGTATTTT. This codes for CASSSSGRAGTDTQYF. Full variable domain (missing parts from reference TRBV13 and TRBJ2-3): AAGVIQSPRHLIKEKRETATLKCYPIPRHDTVYWYQQGPGQDPQFLISFYEKMQSDKGSIPDRFSAQQFSDYHSELNMSSLELGDSALYFCASSSSGRAGTDTQYFGPGTRLTVL.

This clone was observed a handful of times. The chain couples TRBV6-5 to TRBJ2-1, with TRBD1 matching 10 bases. Germline values: CDR1 MNHEY, CDR2 SVGAGI. The V gene end was trimmed by 5 bases and the J gene end by 7 bases; junction bases not matched to a gene: 8. The CDR3 sequence is 15 residues long. The CDR3 nucleotides read TGTGCCAGCAGTGCGCCGGGACAGGGGTGGAATGAGCAGTTCTTC. It translates to CASSAPGQGWNEQFF.

The chain combines TRBV28 with TRBJ2-2, with D perhaps matching TRBD2 (7 bases). V dropped 6 bases and J dropped 6 bases, with 14 bases sitting between them. This CDR3 region has 14 residues. Germline lookup yields CDR1 MDHEN and CDR2 SYDVKM. Here the CDR3 reads CASREGDYAGELFF. DNA of the CDR3: TGTGCCAGCAGGGAGGGGGACTACGCCGGGGAGCTGTTTTTT.

This clone was counted only a few times. The rearrangement uses TRBV4-1 and TRBJ2-3; D might be TRBD2 (5 bases). The germline CDR1 and CDR2 sequences are MGHRA and YSYEKL. This CDR3 is built from 17 residues. V was cut by 3 bases and J by 2 bases, with 18 bases left in between. CDR3 loop: CASSHSPGRGYTDTQYF. CDR3 coding DNA: TGCGCCAGCAGCCATTCACCCGGGCGAGGGTACACAGATACGCAGTATTTT.

This clone appeared a few times. This rearrangement joins TRBV29-1 to TRBJ2-2; 12 bases fit TRBD1. This CDR3 region has 14 residues. The trim removed 7 bases at V and 7 bases at J, leaving 7 bases unmatched. In germline, CDR1 is SQVTM, CDR2 ANQGSEA. This chain's CDR3 is CSGVGQGAIGELFF. CDR3 DNA: TGCAGCGGGGTGGGACAGGGGGCAATCGGGGAGCTGTTTTTT.

This chain joins TRBV7-2 and TRBJ1-5; 7 bases fit TRBD1. From germline, CDR1 is SGHTA and CDR2 FQGNSA. The CDR3 has 16 residues. With 5 bases clipped from V and 5 bases from J, the junction kept 12 bases outside the gene matches. This CDR3 is CASSPNGQARYQPQHF. The DNA of the CDR3 is TGTGCCAGCAGCCCAAACGGACAGGCGAGGTATCAGCCCCAGCATTTT.

This clone was observed a handful of times. This chain joins TRBV5-8 and TRBJ1-5; no reliable D call. Germline loops: CDR1 SGHTS, CDR2 YDEGEE. The CDR3 contains 12 residues. V was pared by 4 bases and J by 3 bases, with 5 bases between. DNA of the CDR3: TGTGCCAGCAGCCCCTACAATCAGCCCCAGCATTTT. Protein: CASSPYNQPQHF.